The clone carrying this TCR beta chain was seen many times. This entry belongs to a study of T-cell memory formation after mild COVID-19. About the study: The TCR clusters were mostly specific to one donor.

TCRdb re-called the 5' RACE reads through MiXCR, storing one row per CDR3 protein. This repertoire shows a few hundred thousand distinct CDR3 sequences, 20% to 25% found once; its top ten account for 21%. The sequenced material came from PBMCs or a T cell subset sorted from them (not recorded which). This sequence was found in a young man who had mild COVID-19 (a few samples of this study predate the infection). Cell type and time point are not known.

Here the CDR3 DNA reads TGTGCCAGCAGCCGCCGCCCGGTCGATGAAAAACTGTTTTTT. This translates into CASSRRPVDEKLFF. The chain carries TRBV6-5 and TRBJ1-4; no clear D gene. V was cut by 6 bases and J by 6 bases, with 14 bases left in between. CDR3 length equals 14 residues. Germline loops: CDR1 MNHEY, CDR2 SVGAGI.